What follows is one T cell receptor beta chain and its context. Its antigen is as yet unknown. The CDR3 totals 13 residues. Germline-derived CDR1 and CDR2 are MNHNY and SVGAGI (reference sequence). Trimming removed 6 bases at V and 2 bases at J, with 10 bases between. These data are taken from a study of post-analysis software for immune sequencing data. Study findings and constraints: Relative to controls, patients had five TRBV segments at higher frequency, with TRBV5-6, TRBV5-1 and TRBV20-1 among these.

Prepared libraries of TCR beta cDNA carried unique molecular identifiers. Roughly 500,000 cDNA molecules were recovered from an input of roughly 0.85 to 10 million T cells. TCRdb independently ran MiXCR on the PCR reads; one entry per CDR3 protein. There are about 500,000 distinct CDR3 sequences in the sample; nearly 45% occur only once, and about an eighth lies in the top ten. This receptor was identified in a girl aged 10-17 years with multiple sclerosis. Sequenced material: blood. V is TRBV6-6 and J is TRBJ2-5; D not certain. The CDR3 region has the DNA TGTGCCAGCAGAACAGCAACGCAAGAGACCCAGTACTTC. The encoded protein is CASRTATQETQYF.